The 25 T cell receptor beta chains below come from one sample, sequenced in a study of blood T cell repertoires in COVID-19. Sequenced by immunoSEQ multiplex PCR; TCRdb stores in-frame clones only, minus some. The sample shows roughly 300,000 clones, roughly 90% of them seen only once. The sequencing sample was made of peripheral blood. The receptors here all came from a man aged 18 to 29 who had recovered from COVID-19.

The V gene is TRBV6-1, the J gene TRBJ2-5; D might be TRBD2 (5 bases). The CDR3 totals 13 residues. CDR1 is MNHNS, CDR2 SASEGT, per germline. Trimming removed 3 bases from V and 7 bases from J, with 12 bases in between. The CDR3 loop reads CASSDILAGTQYF. CDR3 coding DNA: TGTGCCAGCAGTGATATCCTAGCCGGGACCCAGTACTTC.

In this sample, this clone turned up once. The V gene is TRBV6-6, the J gene TRBJ1-4; TRBD1 is a possible D gene (5 bases). V was pared by 6 bases and J by 9 bases, with 35 bases between. Germline CDR1 and CDR2: MNHNY and SVGAGI (reference sequence). The CDR3 runs 20 residues. The CDR3 sequence: CASSLPRTGPRPPAAQKLFF. The CDR3 bases are TGTGCCAGCAGCTTACCCCGTACAGGCCCCCGGCCGCCGGCTGCACAAAAACTGTTTTTT.

V and J are TRBV11-2 and TRBJ2-7, with TRBD1 identical over 8 bases. Germline V gives CDR1 SGHAT, CDR2 FQNNGV. This CDR3 contains 15 residues. Germline trimming cut 5 bases from V and 0 bases from J; bases unmatched to any gene: 6. CDR3 region: CASSQYGTGSYEQYF. The CDR3 DNA reads as TGTGCCAGCAGCCAATATGGGACAGGCTCCTACGAGCAGTACTTC.

V is TRBV7-9 and J is TRBJ2-5; 9 bases align to TRBD2. Germline values: CDR1 SEHNR, CDR2 FQNEAQ (reference sequence). The CDR3 length is 15 residues. J was trimmed by 0 bases and V by 5 bases; bases with no gene match: 4. The CDR3 region is CASSRLAVDQETQYF. CDR3 sequence (DNA): TGTGCCAGCAGCAGACTAGCGGTAGACCAAGAGACCCAGTACTTC.

The chain carries TRBV4-3 and TRBJ2-1; D is perhaps TRBD1 (6 bases). The germline V gene encodes CDR1 LGHNA and CDR2 YSLEER. Between the trimmed V and J ends, which lost 0 bases and 3 bases, there was a span of 9 bases. The CDR3 contains 15 residues. The CDR3 reads CASSQEWGHYNEQFF. The CDR3 DNA follows: TGCGCCAGCAGCCAAGAGTGGGGGCACTACAATGAGCAGTTCTTC.

This chain joins TRBV7-2 and TRBJ2-1, with TRBD2 matching over 7 bases. The CDR3 is made up of 16 amino acids. The J segment lost 4 bases and the V segment lost 2 bases, leaving 8 bases of the junction unmatched. Germline loops: CDR1 SGHTA, CDR2 FQGNSA. The CDR3 nucleotides read TGTGCCAGCAGCTTAATTGCGGGAGTAGCGTACAATGAGCAGTTCTTC. As protein: CASSLIAGVAYNEQFF.

The genes are TRBV7-9 and TRBJ1-5; TRBD1 might be the D (5 bases). V lost 1 base and J lost 5, with 21 bases in between. The length of the CDR3 is 18 residues. The germline CDR1 and CDR2 sequences are SEHNR and FQNEAQ (reference sequence). CDR3 sequence: CASSLVIFGKIGDQPQHF. DNA for the CDR3: TGTGCCAGCAGCTTAGTAATTTTCGGAAAAATAGGGGATCAGCCCCAGCATTTT.

The chain carries TRBV6-5 and TRBJ1-1, with 9 nucleotides matching TRBD1. The CDR3 consists of 11 residues. Germline CDR1 and CDR2: MNHEY and SVGAGI. V lost 9 bases, J lost 12 bases, and 8 bases stayed unmatched. CDR3 sequence: CASSGTGKTFF. DNA for the CDR3: TGTGCCAGTTCCGGGACAGGGAAGACTTTCTTT.

The chain has TRBV7-9 and TRBJ1-4; a weak D match, TRBD1 (6 bases). This CDR3 is built from 15 residues. The V and J ends lost 1 base and 8 bases respectively, with 14 bases between them. CDR1 is SEHNR, CDR2 FQNEAQ, per germline (reference sequence). CDR3: CASSLDIRGREKLFF. The CDR3 DNA sequence: TGTGCCAGCAGCTTAGACATCAGGGGACGCGAAAAACTGTTTTTT.

The V and J genes are TRBV5-4 and TRBJ2-1, with D hard to call. CDR3 length equals 12 residues. V gave up 4 bases and J gave up 5 bases, with 7 bases separating them. Germline-derived CDR1 and CDR2 are SGHNT and YYREEE (reference sequence). The CDR3 region is CASSQFDNEQFF. CDR3 DNA sequence: TGTGCCAGCAGCCAGTTTGACAATGAGCAGTTCTTC.

This chain links TRBV2 with TRBJ2-5; TRBD2 matches at 9 bases. V lost 3 bases and J lost 4; bases outside the gene matches: 9. The CDR3 extends over 16 amino acids. The V gene's germline CDR1 is SNHLY and CDR2 FYNNEI. CDR3 bases: TGTGCCAGCAGTGATCGGCTAGCGGGATTGGGAGAGACCCAGTACTTC. The encoded protein is CASSDRLAGLGETQYF.

The chain couples TRBV6-5 to TRBJ2-7, with D uncertain. Trimming removed 5 bases from V and 3 bases from J, with 11 bases in between. Looked up from germline, CDR1 is MNHEY and CDR2 is SVGAGI. The CDR3 extends over 13 amino acids. In DNA, the CDR3 is TGTGCCAGCAGTCTAGGAACTGACTACGAGCAGTACTTC. Translating gives CASSLGTDYEQYF.

The chain uses TRBV24-1 and TRBJ2-3, with 15 positions matching TRBD2. V lost 4 bases, J lost 5 bases, and 6 bases stayed unmatched. The CDR3 spans 17 residues. From germline, CDR1 is KGHDR and CDR2 SFDVKD. The CDR3 is CATSEGLAGGLRDTQYF. CDR3 nucleotides: TGTGCCACCAGTGAAGGACTAGCGGGGGGGCTAAGAGATACGCAGTATTTT.

The gene calls are TRBV9 and TRBJ2-3, with D maybe TRBD2 (5 bases). Deletions cut 2 bases from V and 14 bases from J, with 15 bases between. Looked up from germline, CDR1 is SGDLS and CDR2 is YYNGEE. CDR3 size: 12 residues. CDR3 DNA sequence: TGTGCCAGCAGCGTCACCGGGATCCCGCTGTATTTT. It codes for CASSVTGIPLYF.

This chain connects TRBV9 to TRBJ2-2; TRBD2 agrees at 12 bases. J was trimmed by 6 bases and V by 0 bases; bases with no gene match: 6. CDR1 is SGDLS, CDR2 YYNGEE, per germline. This CDR3 spans 17 amino acids. CDR3 residues: CASSVGPSGRAAGELFF. As DNA, the CDR3 is TGTGCCAGCAGCGTAGGACCTAGCGGGAGGGCTGCCGGGGAGCTGTTTTTT. Drawing the rest from reference TRBV9 and TRBJ2-2, the complete variable domain is DSGVTQTPKHLITATGQRVTLRCSPRSGDLSVYWYQQSLDQGLQFLIQYYNGEERAKGNILERFSAQQFPDLHSELNLSSLELGDSALYFCASSVGPSGRAAGELFFGEGSRLTVL.

This sequence joins TRBV6-6 and TRBJ2-3; possibly TRBD1 for D (6 bases). There are 16 residues in the CDR3. V was clipped by 0 bases and J by 6 bases, with 16 bases between them. Germline V gene lookup returns CDR1 MNHNY and CDR2 SVGAGI (reference sequence). Written as DNA, the CDR3 is TGTGCCAGCAGTTACTCGAAAAATCAGGGGCGGGATACGCAGTATTTT. The encoded protein is CASSYSKNQGRDTQYF.

The J gene is TRBJ2-7, the V gene TRBV28; D might be TRBD1 (6 bases). Germline-derived CDR1 and CDR2 are MDHEN and SYDVKM. The CDR3 is 15 amino acids. V was trimmed by 1 base and J by 4 bases, leaving 14 bases between them. The CDR3 loop reads CASSLSSGARYEQYF. In DNA, the CDR3 is TGTGCCAGCAGTTTATCATCAGGGGCGCGTTACGAGCAGTACTTC.

The chain uses TRBV7-9 and TRBJ2-2; 11 bases match TRBD1. Germline V CDR1 and CDR2: SEHNR, FQNEAQ (reference sequence). The ends lost 4 bases at V and 2 bases at J; junction bases unmatched: 3. There are 16 residues in the CDR3. The CDR3: CASSSRTGGNTGELFF. The CDR3 DNA reads TGTGCCAGCAGCTCTCGGACAGGGGGCAACACCGGGGAGCTGTTTTTT. Combining the CDR3 with reference TRBV7-9 and TRBJ2-2 gives the whole variable domain DTGVSQNPRHKITKRGQNVTFRCDPISEHNRLYWYRQTLGQGPEFLTYFQNEAQLEKSRLLSDRFSAERPKGSFSTLEIQRTEQGDSAMYLCASSSRTGGNTGELFFGEGSRLTVL.

This clone was seen at least ten times. CDR3 bases: TGCGCCAGCAGTTTAATCCAGGGGGAGCAGTACTTC. Translation gives CASSLIQGEQYF. The V and J genes are TRBV5-1 and TRBJ2-7, with D maybe TRBD1 (6 bases). Trimming left V 5 bases short and J 7 bases short, with 13 bases between. CDR3 length equals 12 residues. Per the germline V gene, CDR1 is SGHRS and CDR2 is YFSETQ. Drawing the rest from reference TRBV5-1 and TRBJ2-7, the complete variable domain is KAGVTQTPRYLIKTRGQQVTLSCSPISGHRSVSWYQQTPGQGLQFLFEYFSETQRNKGNFPGRFSGRQFSNSRSEMNVSTLELGDSALYLCASSLIQGEQYFGPGTRLTVT.

CDR3 nucleotides: TGTGCCAGAAGCTTGGTGAGACAGGGAGCTTCACCCCTCCACTTT. It specifies CARSLVRQGASPLHF. The chain uses TRBV5-3 and TRBJ1-6; 7 nucleotides agree with TRBD1. TRBV5-3 carries the ORF label, with uncertain function. V trimming: 0 bases; J trimming: 9 bases; junction bases outside the gene matches: 6. The CDR3 totals 15 residues.

V gene TRBV4-1 combines with J gene TRBJ2-7, with TRBD1 identical over 9 bases. The germline V gene has CDR1 MGHRA and CDR2 YSYEKL. CDR3 length: 16 amino acids. V was pared by 0 bases and J by 2 bases, with 5 bases of the junction left unmatched. CDR3 residues: CASSQDPGQGAYEQYF. The DNA for the CDR3 is TGCGCCAGCAGCCAAGATCCGGGACAGGGCGCCTACGAGCAGTACTTC.

J is TRBJ2-3 and V is TRBV21-1; the table's D gene call, TRBD1, was not cross checked with the DNA. TRBV21-1 is designated a pseudogene. This CDR3 has 18 amino acids. In DNA form, the CDR3 reads TGTGCCAGCAGCAAAGAGGATCGGGACAGGCAAAGCACAGATACGCAGTATTTT. It codes for CASSKEDRDRQSTDTQYF.

The chain joins TRBV9 to TRBJ2-1; possibly TRBD2 for D (6 bases). Germline CDR1 SGDLS, CDR2 YYNGEE. V was trimmed by 4 bases and J by 6 bases, leaving 14 bases between them. This CDR3 is 14 amino acids long. CDR3 amino acids: CASSFSGTFNEQFF. The DNA for the CDR3 is TGTGCCAGCAGCTTTTCCGGGACTTTCAATGAGCAGTTCTTC.

This clone was seen a single time. The chain carries TRBV3-1 (or the pseudogene TRBV3-2) and TRBJ1-5; D unclear. The CDR3 runs 16 residues. V gave up 0 bases and J gave up 2 bases, with 11 bases separating them. Germline CDR1 and CDR2: LGHDT and YNNKEL (reference sequence). The CDR3 sequence is CASSQDGHGGNQPQHF. Here the CDR3 DNA reads TGTGCCAGCAGCCAAGATGGCCACGGAGGCAATCAGCCCCAGCATTTT.

The V and J genes are TRBV25-1 and TRBJ2-2; D possibly corresponds to TRBD1 (6 bases). Germline CDR1 reads MGHDK; CDR2 reads SYGVNS. CDR3 length: 13 amino acids. V lost 7 bases and J lost 2, with 8 bases in between. The CDR3 sequence is CASTQGNTGELFF. The CDR3 DNA reads TGTGCCAGCACACAGGGAAACACCGGGGAGCTGTTTTTT.